Included here is one TCR beta chain sequence, with context. No antigen is known for it. The source of the sample is a study of CD8 T cells in ankylosing spondylitis. Each TCR beta library was made by quantitative 5'-RACE that incorporated molecular barcodes. TCRdb re-called the 5' RACE reads through MiXCR, storing one row per CDR3 protein. The table includes approximately 35,000 distinct CDR3 sequences, 12% to 15% detected once. Study observations and caveats: Typical of ankylosing spondylitis blood, it appeared, was a TCR beta motif of eight highly homologous variants. Disease-linked clones reportedly showed significant enrichment in matched ankylosing spondylitis synovial fluid. Certain motif variants had earlier been reported in reactive arthritis synovial fluid and blood.

This clonotype was obtained from a male donor with ankylosing spondylitis or in good health (not recorded which). Sequencing input: blood.

The CDR3 region is CASSTTPWGEKLFF. CDR3 coding DNA: TGTGCCAGCAGTACGACCCCCTGGGGTGAAAAACTGTTTTTT. V and J are TRBV27 and TRBJ1-4; D is ambiguous. The V end lost 5 bases, the J end lost 7 bases, and 14 bases lay between the germline ends. This CDR3 comprises 14 residues. Germline V gene sequence: CDR1 MNHEY, CDR2 SMNVEV (reference sequence).